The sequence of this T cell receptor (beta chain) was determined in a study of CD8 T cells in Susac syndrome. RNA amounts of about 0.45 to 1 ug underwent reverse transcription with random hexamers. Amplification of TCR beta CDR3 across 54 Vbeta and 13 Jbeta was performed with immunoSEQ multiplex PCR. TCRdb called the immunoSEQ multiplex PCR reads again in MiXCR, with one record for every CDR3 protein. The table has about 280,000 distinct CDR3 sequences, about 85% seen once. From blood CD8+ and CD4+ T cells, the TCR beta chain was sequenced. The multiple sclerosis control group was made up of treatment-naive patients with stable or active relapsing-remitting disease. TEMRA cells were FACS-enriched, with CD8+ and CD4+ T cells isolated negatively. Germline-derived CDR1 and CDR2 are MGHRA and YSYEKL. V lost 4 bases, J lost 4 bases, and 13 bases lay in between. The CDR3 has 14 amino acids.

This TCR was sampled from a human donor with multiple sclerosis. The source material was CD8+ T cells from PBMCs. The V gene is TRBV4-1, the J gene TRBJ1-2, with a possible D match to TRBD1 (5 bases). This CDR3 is CASSRAAGSYGYTF. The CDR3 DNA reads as TGCGCCAGCAGCCGGGCAGCAGGGTCCTATGGCTACACCTTC.